Below, 11 T cell receptor beta chains from the same sample are listed, as sequenced in a study of blood T cells in healthy people across ages (dated by TCRdb to between 2014 and 2017). The library relied on 5' RACE. Sequenced on an Illumina HiSeq 2500. The second PCR ran for roughly 6 to 11 cycles and used a J-beta primer mix along with a sample-barcoded 5' primer. The public reads were quality trimmed at Q25 with fastp and then assembled into clones with MiXCR by TCRdb, keeping productive beta chains. CDR3 protein sequences are deduplicated, and each keeps its most common genes and DNA. This sample comprises approximately 830,000 distinct CDR3 sequences, around 62% of them detected only once. The ten largest clones capture 28% of the sample. Sequenced: blood. These receptors originate from a man aged 30 to 39 in good health.

With regard to this clonotype: The germline gene is not matched at one end of the junction; a read error may be the cause. The gene calls are TRBV6-1 and TRBJ2-1; the D gene is possibly TRBD2 (6 bases). Per the germline V gene, CDR1 is MNHNS and CDR2 is SASEGT. The CDR3 covers 11 residues. The CDR3 region has the DNA TGTGCCAGCATTGAAGGACTAGAGCAGTTCTTC. As protein: CASIEGLEQFF.

Only a few counts were recorded for this clonotype. The V gene is TRBV10-3, the J gene TRBJ1-1, with TRBD1 as a possible D gene (6 bases). The CDR3 has 13 amino acids. With 5 bases removed from V and 0 bases from J, the gap between germline ends came to 7 bases. Germline CDR1 is ENHRY and CDR2 is SYGVKD. The CDR3 loop reads CAISNRVNTEAFF. The CDR3 DNA reads TGTGCCATCAGTAACAGGGTGAACACTGAAGCTTTCTTT.

The chain joins TRBV11-2 to TRBJ2-4, with a weak D call TRBD2 (6 bases). The V and J ends lost 6 bases and 0 bases respectively, with 21 bases between them. The CDR3 loop spans 18 amino acids. Germline-derived CDR1 and CDR2 are SGHAT and FQNNGV. CDR3 region: CASSQLPGLPIAKNIQYF. CDR3 nucleotide sequence: TGTGCCAGCAGTCAGCTCCCGGGACTCCCCATAGCCAAAAACATTCAGTACTTC.

The chain uses TRBV12-3 or TRBV12-4 and TRBJ2-7; D gene uncertain. The CDR3 is 15 residues long. Deletions cut 3 bases from V and 2 bases from J, with 14 bases between. The CDR3 region is CASSFGQAQAYEQYF. CDR3 sequence (DNA): TGTGCCAGCAGTTTCGGGCAGGCCCAAGCCTACGAGCAGTACTTC.

V is TRBV7-3 and J is TRBJ2-1; D not certain. This CDR3 has 15 residues. Germline CDR1 and CDR2: SGHTA and FQGTGA. Trimming cost V 5 bases and J 0 bases, with 11 bases left between them. CDR3 loop: CASSRARSSYNEQFF. The CDR3 DNA reads TGTGCCAGCAGCAGGGCGCGAAGCTCCTACAATGAGCAGTTCTTC. The entire variable domain, with the rest obtained from reference TRBV7-3 and TRBJ2-1, is as follows: GAGVSQTPSNKVTEKGKYVELRCDPISGHTALYWYRQSLGQGPEFLIYFQGTGAADDSGLPNDRFFAVRPEGSVSTLKIQRTERGDSAVYLCASSRARSSYNEQFFGPGTRLTVL.

The CDR3 DNA is TGTGCCATCAGTGAACTGGGGACTAGCGGGGGGACGCAGTACTTC. Its protein is CAISELGTSGGTQYF. The chain carries TRBV10-3 and TRBJ2-4; the match to TRBD2 covers 15 bases. The CDR3 runs to 15 residues. Trimming cost V 3 bases and J 13 bases; bases outside gene matches: 7. Germline CDR1 and CDR2: ENHRY and SYGVKD.

This clonotype was detected many times. V is TRBV10-3 and J is TRBJ2-3; 7 bases match TRBD2. Germline V gene lookup returns CDR1 ENHRY and CDR2 SYGVKD. This CDR3 comprises 17 residues. J gave up 0 bases and V 0 bases, and 6 bases lay outside the gene matches. The CDR3 region is CAISESWAGVSTDTQYF. Written as DNA, the CDR3 is TGTGCCATCAGTGAGTCGTGGGCGGGGGTAAGCACAGATACGCAGTATTTT.

The chain combines TRBV12-3 or TRBV12-4 with TRBJ2-1, with 7 bases aligning to TRBD2. The V and J ends lost 3 bases and 3 bases, in that order; junction bases with no gene match: 17. The CDR3 is made up of 19 amino acids. CDR3 sequence reads: CASSFKFLWGGENYNEQFF. CDR3 in DNA: TGTGCCAGCAGTTTTAAATTCCTTTGGGGGGGGGAGAACTACAATGAGCAGTTCTTC.

With respect to this clonotype: Mismatch with germline at one junction end may stem from a read error. The V and J genes are TRBV12-3 or TRBV12-4 and TRBJ2-6; D is possibly TRBD1 (6 bases). The CDR3 sequence is 19 residues long. The CDR3 region is CASSLPRGDMSSGTNVLTF. The CDR3 nucleotides read TGTGCCAGCAGTTTACCCCGAGGGGACATGTCCTCTGGGACCAACGTCCTGACTTTC.

Regarding this clonotype: Being one base from a much bigger clone, this may be a read error. The chain couples TRBV4-3 to TRBJ2-3; maybe TRBD1 (6 bases). This CDR3 has 20 residues. Per the germline V gene, CDR1 is LGHNA and CDR2 is YSLEER. Trimming left V 0 bases short and J 2 bases short, with 24 bases between. In DNA form, the CDR3 reads TGCGCCAGCAGCCAAGACTACAGCGCAGTCGGGGACACTTTCACAGATACGCAGTATTTT. Translation gives CASSQDYSAVGDTFTDTQYF.

The chain carries TRBV5-1 and TRBJ2-3; tentatively, D is TRBD2 (6 bases). The CDR3 sequence is 19 residues long. The germline CDR1 and CDR2 sequences are SGHRS and YFSETQ. V lost 0 bases and J 2 bases, leaving 22 bases between the germline ends. Written as DNA, the CDR3 is TGCGCCAGCAGCTTGGCCTTCGTAATTGGCGGGGAGCCCACAGATACGCAGTATTTT. Translation: CASSLAFVIGGEPTDTQYF.